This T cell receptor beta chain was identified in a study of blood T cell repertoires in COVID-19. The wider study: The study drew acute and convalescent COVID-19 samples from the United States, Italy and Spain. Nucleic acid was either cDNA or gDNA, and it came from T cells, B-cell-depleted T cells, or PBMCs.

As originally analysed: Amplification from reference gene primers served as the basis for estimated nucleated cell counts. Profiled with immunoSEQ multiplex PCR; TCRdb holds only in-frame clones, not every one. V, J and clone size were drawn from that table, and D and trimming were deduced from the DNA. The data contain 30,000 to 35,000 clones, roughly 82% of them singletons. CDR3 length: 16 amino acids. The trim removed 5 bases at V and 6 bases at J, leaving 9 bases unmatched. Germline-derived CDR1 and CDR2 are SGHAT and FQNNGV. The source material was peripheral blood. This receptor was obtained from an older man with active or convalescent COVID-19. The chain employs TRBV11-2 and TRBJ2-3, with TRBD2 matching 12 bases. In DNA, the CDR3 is TGTGCCAGCAGCCTAGGGACTAGCGGGCAACGGGATACGCAGTATTTT. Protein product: CASSLGTSGQRDTQYF.